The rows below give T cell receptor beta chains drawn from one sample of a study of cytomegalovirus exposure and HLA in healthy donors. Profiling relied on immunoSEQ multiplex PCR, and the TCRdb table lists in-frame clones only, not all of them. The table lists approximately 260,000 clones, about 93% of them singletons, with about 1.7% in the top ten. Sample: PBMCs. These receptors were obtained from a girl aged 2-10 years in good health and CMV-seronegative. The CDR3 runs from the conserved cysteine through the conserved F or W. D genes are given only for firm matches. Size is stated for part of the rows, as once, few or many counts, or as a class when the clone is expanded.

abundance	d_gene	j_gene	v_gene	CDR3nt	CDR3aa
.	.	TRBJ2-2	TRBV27	TGTGCCAGCAGTTTATGGGCGGGGGCCTACACCGGGGAGCTGTTTTTT	CASSLWAGAYTGELFF
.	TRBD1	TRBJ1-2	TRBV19	TGTGCCAGTAGTCCTCCTAGACAGGGACCTAACTATGGCTACACCTTC	CASSPPRQGPNYGYTF
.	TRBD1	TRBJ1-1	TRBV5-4	TGTGCCAGCAGCGCCGGGACAGAACGTATGAACACTGAAGCTTTCTTT	CASSAGTERMNTEAFF
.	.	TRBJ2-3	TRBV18	TGTGCCAGCTCACCACCGGGCGCAGATACGCAGTATTTT	CASSPPGADTQYF
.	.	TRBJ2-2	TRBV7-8	TGTGCCAGCAGCTTAGAAGTAACAGGAGGGGAGCTGTTTTTT	CASSLEVTGGELFF
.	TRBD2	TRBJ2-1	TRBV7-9	TGTGCCAGCAGCTTAGCAGGACTAGGGATCAATGAGCAGTTCTTC	CASSLAGLGINEQFF
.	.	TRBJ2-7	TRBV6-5	TGTGCCAGCATTACGCGGAGGGGCAGGAGCTACGAGCAGTACTTC	CASITRRGRSYEQYF
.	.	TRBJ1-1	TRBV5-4	TGTGCCAGCAGCTCTATGAGACAGGTGGACACTGAAGCTTTCTTT	CASSSMRQVDTEAFF
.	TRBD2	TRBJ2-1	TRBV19	TGTGCCAGCACTAGCGGGAACAATGAGCAGTTCTTC	CASTSGNNEQFF
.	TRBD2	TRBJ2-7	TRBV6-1	TGTGCCAGCAGTGCAGTAGGGGCGGGAGTCACCTACGAGCAGTACTTC	CASSAVGAGVTYEQYF
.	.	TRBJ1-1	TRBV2	TGTGCCAGCTGCTTCACGTACCAGGGAGGTGAAGAAGCTTTCTTT	CASCFTYQGGEEAFF
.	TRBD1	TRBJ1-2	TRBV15	TGTGCCACCAGCTCCAGGGGGAACCATGGCTACACCTTC	CATSSRGNHGYTF
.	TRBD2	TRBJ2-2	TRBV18	TGTGCCAGCTCTCCGGGACTAGCGGGTAACACCGGGGAGCTGTTTTTT	CASSPGLAGNTGELFF
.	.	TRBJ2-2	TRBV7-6	TGTGCCAGCAGCTTAGCGACTAACACCGGGGAGCTGTTTTTT	CASSLATNTGELFF
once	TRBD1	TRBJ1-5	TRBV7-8	TGTGCCAGCAGCTTGGGACAGGGTAGCAATCAGCCCCAGCATTTT	CASSLGQGSNQPQHF
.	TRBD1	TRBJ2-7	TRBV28	TGTGCCAGCAGACAGTGGGACAGCCCCCACGAGCAGTACTTC	CASRQWDSPHEQYF
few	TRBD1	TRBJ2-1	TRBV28	TGTGCCAGCAGGCAAGCCGGGACAGGAGACAATGAGCAGTTCTTC	CASRQAGTGDNEQFF
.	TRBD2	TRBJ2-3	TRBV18	TGTGCCAGCTCACCGCTACTAGCGGGGGGAGGTTTC	CASSPLLAGGGF
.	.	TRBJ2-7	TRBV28	TGTGCCAGCAGTTTCATACCGGACAGTACCGAGCAGTACTTC	CASSFIPDSTEQYF
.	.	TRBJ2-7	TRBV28	TGTGCCAGCACTCCAGGGTCTTTAGCGGCTACCTACGAGCAGTACTTC	CASTPGSLAATYEQYF
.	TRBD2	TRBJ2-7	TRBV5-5	TGTGCCAGCAGCTTGGAAGTAGCGGGGCCCTACGAGCAGTACTTC	CASSLEVAGPYEQYF
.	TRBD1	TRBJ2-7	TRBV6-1	TGTGCCGGAGGATCCCGGGACAGGGACTCCTACGAGCAGTACTTC	CAGGSRDRDSYEQYF
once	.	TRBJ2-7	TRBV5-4	TGTGCCAGCAGCTTGTCCGGGAAAACCTACGAGCAGTACTTC	CASSLSGKTYEQYF
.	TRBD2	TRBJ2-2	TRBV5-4	TGTGCCAGCAGGACCAGCGGGAGGGCCGACACCGGGGAGCTGTTTTTT	CASRTSGRADTGELFF
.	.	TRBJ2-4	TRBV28	TGTGCCAGCAGCCCACGTGGAGGGGCCGGCATTCAGTACTTC	CASSPRGGAGIQYF
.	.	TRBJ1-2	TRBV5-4	TGTGCCAGCAGCTCTTATGACAGATCTGGTTATGGCTACACCTTC	CASSSYDRSGYGYTF
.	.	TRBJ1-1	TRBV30	TGTGCCTGGAAACCGGGGAGCACTGAAGCTTTCTTT	CAWKPGSTEAFF
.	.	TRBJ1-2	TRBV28	TGTGCCAGCAGCCAGGGGCCCCTGGACACGGGCTACACCTTC	CASSQGPLDTGYTF
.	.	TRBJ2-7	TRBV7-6	TGTGCCAGCAGCTTAAGGCCGGAGGGGGAGCAGTACTTC	CASSLRPEGEQYF
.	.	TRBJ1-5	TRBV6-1	TGTGCCAGCAGTGAGGGAGTCCAGGGGAACAATCAGCCCCAGCATTTT	CASSEGVQGNNQPQHF
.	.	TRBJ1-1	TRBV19	TGTGCCAGTAGGTTGCGGGCGGGAGATTCTCCTGAAGCTTTCTTT	CASRLRAGDSPEAFF
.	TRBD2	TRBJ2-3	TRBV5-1	TGCGCCAGCAGCCCCCGGGGGGGCCATCAAGATACGCAGTATTTT	CASSPRGGHQDTQYF
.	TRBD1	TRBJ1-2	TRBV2	TGTGCCAGCAGTCACTCAGGGGGACCTAACTATGGCTACACCTTC	CASSHSGGPNYGYTF
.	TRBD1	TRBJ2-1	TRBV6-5	TGTGCCAGCAGTTACTTACAGGGGCAGGAGCAGTTCTTC	CASSYLQGQEQFF
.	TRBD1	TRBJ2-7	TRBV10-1	TGCGCCAGCAGCCGACAGGGGCCCCCCTACGAGCAGTACTTC	CASSRQGPPYEQYF
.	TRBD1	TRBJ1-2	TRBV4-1	TGCGCCAGCAGCCATGCCAGGACAGGGGGCAGTGATGGCTACACCTTC	CASSHARTGGSDGYTF
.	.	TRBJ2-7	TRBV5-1	TGCGCCAGCAGCTCCTACTACGAGCAGTACTTC	CASSSYYEQYF
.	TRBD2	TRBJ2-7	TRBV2	TGTGCCAGCAGCCAACAAGGGAGGGACTGGTCCTACGAGCAGTACTTC	CASSQQGRDWSYEQYF
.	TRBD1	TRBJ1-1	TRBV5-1	TGCGCCAGCAGCCATGGACAGGGGGGAAGGAACACTGAAGCTTTCTTT	CASSHGQGGRNTEAFF
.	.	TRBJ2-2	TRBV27	TGTGCCAGCAGTTTACTACCGAACACCGGGGAGCTGTTTTTT	CASSLLPNTGELFF
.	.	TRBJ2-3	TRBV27	TGTGCCAGCAGTTTATCGGAGGCAAACACAGATACGCAGTATTTT	CASSLSEANTDTQYF
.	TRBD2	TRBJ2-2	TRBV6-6	TGTGCCAGCAGACCGAGCGGGGTCACCGGGGAGCTGTTTTTT	CASRPSGVTGELFF
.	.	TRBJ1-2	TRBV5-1	TGCGCCAGCAGCTTGGCGGGAGCAGACTATGGCTACACCTTC	CASSLAGADYGYTF